The clone carrying this T cell receptor beta chain was detected ten times or more. This specimen belongs to a study of early T cells in non-severe SARS-CoV-2 infection. Per germline, CDR1 MGHRA and CDR2 YSYEKL. The CDR3 runs 16 residues. V dropped 4 bases and J dropped 1 base, with 11 bases sitting between them. Individual cDNA molecules received unique molecular identifiers during library preparation. TCRdb ran MiXCR on the 5' RACE reads and lists one entry per CDR3 protein. The table includes approximately 66,000 distinct CDR3 sequences, roughly 13% detected once. V gene TRBV4-1 combines with J gene TRBJ2-6; no clear D. The clonotype originates from an adult who was a healthcare worker with PCR-confirmed SARS-CoV-2 infection or an uninfected control (not recorded which). The specimen sequenced was whole blood. The CDR3 DNA sequence: TGCGCCAGCAGCCCCTTCGGCTCTTCTGGGGCCAACGTCCTGACTTTC. Protein product: CASSPFGSSGANVLTF.